One T cell receptor (beta chain) is described in this entry. The data were obtained in a study of early T cells in non-severe SARS-CoV-2 infection. Study overall: The input, bulk RNA from unsorted whole blood, was sequenced, and chains were unpaired.

The CDR3 covers 16 residues. J was trimmed by 0 bases and V by 6 bases; bases with no gene match: 8. Unique molecular identifiers (one per individual cDNA molecule) were attached. TCRdb itself ran the 5' RACE reads through MiXCR, one entry per CDR3 protein. This table has 90,000 to 100,000 distinct CDR3 sequences, roughly 13% appearing once. The sample comprised whole blood. V usage is TRBV12-3 or TRBV12-4 and J usage is TRBJ1-3; 7 bases map to TRBD1. This clonotype originated in an adult who was a healthcare worker with PCR-confirmed SARS-CoV-2 infection or an uninfected control (not recorded which). The CDR3 spells CASRPTGVLSGNTIYF. CDR3 in DNA: TGTGCCAGCAGGCCTACAGGGGTCCTCTCTGGAAACACCATATATTTT.